What follows are 3 T cell receptor beta chains derived from one specimen sequenced in a study of human T cells and chemical hapten exposure. TCRdb reprocessed the RACE reads via MiXCR and lists one record per CDR3 protein. In the table there are around 380,000 distinct CDR3 sequences, around 5.5% of which are singletons. This sample's time point: pre-sensitization, week 0. Noted treatment: therapeutic diphenylcyclopropenone sensitization with weekly scalp DPC. The sample was whole blood, taken in connection with sensitization to the hapten diphenylcyclopropenone (DPC). All receptors derive from a woman aged 18-29 years with alopecia areata. Some clones in this sample may be carry-over from other donors' samples.

There are many counts of this clonotype. V usage is TRBV29-1 and J usage is TRBJ2-3; D may be TRBD1 or TRBD2 (5 bases each). The CDR3 sequence is 14 residues long. With 1 base removed from V and 8 bases from J, the gap between germline ends came to 16 bases. CDR1 is SQVTM and CDR2 is ANQGSEA in the germline V gene. This CDR3 reads CSVEVRQGRGTQYF. The CDR3 DNA reads TGCAGCGTTGAAGTCAGGCAGGGACGAGGTACGCAGTATTTT.

The chain is built from TRBV7-9 and TRBJ1-5; D unresolved. The CDR3 is 13 residues long. V was cut by 3 bases and J by 7 bases, with 10 bases left in between. Germline CDR1 is SEHNR and CDR2 is FQNEAQ (reference sequence). The CDR3 nucleotides are TGTGCCAGCAGCTTGATAGTTGGGCAGCCCCAGCATTTT. The encoded protein is CASSLIVGQPQHF.

At least ten counts were recorded for this clonotype. V usage is TRBV6-6 and J usage is TRBJ2-7, with 9 bases lining up with TRBD1. Germline trimming cut 0 bases from V and 3 bases from J; bases unmatched to any gene: 3. Germline CDR1 is MNHNY and CDR2 is SVGAGI (reference sequence). The CDR3 runs to 15 residues. For the CDR3, the DNA is TGTGCCAGCAGTTACTCGACAGGGGGGGGCTACGAGCAGTACTTC. It translates to CASSYSTGGGYEQYF.